This TCR beta chain originates from a study of blood T cell repertoires in COVID-19. As originally analysed: Amplification of reference gene primers provided the estimated nucleated cell counts. Sequencing was performed with immunoSEQ multiplex PCR; in TCRdb, only in-frame clones are kept and a portion is missing. The V and J calls and clone size were taken over from that table, and D and trimming were inferred from the DNA. The sample holds about 310,000 clones, about 90% seen once. This CDR3 comprises 16 residues. Germline lookup yields CDR1 MNHEY and CDR2 SVGEGT. Trimming at V came to 4 bases and at J to 6 bases, leaving 8 bases not matched to a gene.

The chain links TRBV6-2 or TRBV6-3 to TRBJ2-1, with TRBD2 matching 11 bases. This sequence originates from a woman in her twenties or thirties who had recovered from COVID-19. Specimen: PBMCs or T cells enriched from blood (not recorded which). The CDR3 bases are TGTGCCAGCAGTTTGTCTAGCGGGAGGATTTTCAATGAGCAGTTCTTC. Protein sequence: CASSLSSGRIFNEQFF.